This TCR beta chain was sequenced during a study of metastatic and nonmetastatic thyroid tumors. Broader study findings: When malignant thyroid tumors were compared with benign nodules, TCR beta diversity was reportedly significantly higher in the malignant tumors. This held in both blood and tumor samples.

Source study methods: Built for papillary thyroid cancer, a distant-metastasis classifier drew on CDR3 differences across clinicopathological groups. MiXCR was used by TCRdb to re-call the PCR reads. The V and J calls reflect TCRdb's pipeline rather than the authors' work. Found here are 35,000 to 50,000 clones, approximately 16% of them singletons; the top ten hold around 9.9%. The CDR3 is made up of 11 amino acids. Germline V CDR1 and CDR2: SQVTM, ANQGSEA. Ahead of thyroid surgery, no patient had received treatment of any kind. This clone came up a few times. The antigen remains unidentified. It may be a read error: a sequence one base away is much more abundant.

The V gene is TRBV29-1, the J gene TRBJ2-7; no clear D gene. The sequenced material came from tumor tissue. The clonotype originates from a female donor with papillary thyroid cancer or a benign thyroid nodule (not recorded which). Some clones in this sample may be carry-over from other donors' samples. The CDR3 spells CIATSVHEQYF. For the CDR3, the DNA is TGCATCGCCACCTCGGTTCACGAGCAGTACTTC.